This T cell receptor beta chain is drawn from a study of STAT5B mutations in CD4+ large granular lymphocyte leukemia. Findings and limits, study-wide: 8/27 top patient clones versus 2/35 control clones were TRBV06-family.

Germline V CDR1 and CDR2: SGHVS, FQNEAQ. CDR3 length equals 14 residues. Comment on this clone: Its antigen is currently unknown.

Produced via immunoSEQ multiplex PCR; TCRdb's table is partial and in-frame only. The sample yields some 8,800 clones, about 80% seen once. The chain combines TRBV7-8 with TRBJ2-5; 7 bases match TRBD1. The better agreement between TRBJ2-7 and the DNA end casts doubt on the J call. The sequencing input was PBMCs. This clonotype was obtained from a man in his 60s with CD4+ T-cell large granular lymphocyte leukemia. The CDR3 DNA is TGTGCCAGCAGCCGAGACAGGGCCTCCTACGAGCAGTACTTC. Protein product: CASSRDRASYEQYF.